The rows below give T cell receptor beta chains drawn from one sample of a study of early T cells in non-severe SARS-CoV-2 infection. TCRdb fed the 5' RACE reads into MiXCR, producing one record per CDR3 protein. The sample lists about 77,000 distinct CDR3 sequences, 7.5% to 10% occurring once. Sequences were obtained from whole blood. These receptors were collected from an adult who was a healthcare worker with PCR-confirmed SARS-CoV-2 infection or an uninfected control (not recorded which). CDR3s include the opening cysteine and the closing phenylalanine or tryptophan. D genes are given only for firm matches. Clone size is stated in some rows and not others, as once, few, many or a class when expanded.

CDR3 DNA: TGCAGTGCTAGGGAGACTGTGGATGAGCAGTTCTTC
CDR3 protein: CSARETVDEQFF
J gene: TRBJ2-1
D gene: -
V gene: TRBV20-1
clone size: -

CDR3 DNA: TGTGCCAGCAGCTTGGAGGACGGGGCCCGTGGTCAGCCCCAGCATTTT
CDR3 protein: CASSLEDGARGQPQHF
J gene: TRBJ1-5
D gene: -
V gene: TRBV4-2
clone size: many

CDR3 DNA: TGTGCCAGCAGCCAGACAGGGGCTTCCAGGGAGCTGTTTTTT
CDR3 protein: CASSQTGASRELFF
J gene: TRBJ2-2
D gene: TRBD1
V gene: TRBV27
clone size: -

CDR3 DNA: TGCAGTGCTACCCGACTAGCGGGGGCCTACAATGAGCAGTTCTTC
CDR3 protein: CSATRLAGAYNEQFF
J gene: TRBJ2-1
D gene: TRBD2
V gene: TRBV20-1
clone size: few

CDR3 DNA: TGTGCCAGCAGCACTCCAGGGAGCTATGGCTACACCTTC
CDR3 protein: CASSTPGSYGYTF
J gene: TRBJ1-2
D gene: -
V gene: TRBV9
clone size: -

CDR3 DNA: TGTGCCAGCAGTGACGCGAACACCGGGGAGCTGTTTTTT
CDR3 protein: CASSDANTGELFF
J gene: TRBJ2-2
D gene: -
V gene: TRBV6-4
clone size: many

CDR3 DNA: TGTGCCAGCAGTCCCGGGACTAGCGGGAGGGGCCAAGAGACCCAGTACTTC
CDR3 protein: CASSPGTSGRGQETQYF
J gene: TRBJ2-5
D gene: TRBD2
V gene: TRBV28
clone size: many

CDR3 DNA: TGTGCCAGCAAGCTCTCTTCGGAAAACACCATATATTTT
CDR3 protein: CASKLSSENTIYF
J gene: TRBJ1-3
D gene: -
V gene: TRBV6-1
clone size: many

CDR3 DNA: TGTGCCAGCAGTGAATCCGGTGGCAAAAACATTCAGTACTTC
CDR3 protein: CASSESGGKNIQYF
J gene: TRBJ2-4
D gene: -
V gene: TRBV6-1
clone size: -

CDR3 DNA: TGTGCCAGCAGCTTCACAGGCAGGATAGGGGTTCGGCGAGAGACCCAGTACTTC
CDR3 protein: CASSFTGRIGVRRETQYF
J gene: TRBJ2-5
D gene: -
V gene: TRBV11-2
clone size: many

CDR3 DNA: TGCGCCAGCAGCTCTCTAAGCGGGACTCAAGAGACCCAGTACTTC
CDR3 protein: CASSSLSGTQETQYF
J gene: TRBJ2-5
D gene: TRBD2
V gene: TRBV5-1
clone size: many

CDR3 DNA: TGTGCCAGCAGCCGTGCAGGGACGTTGGAGGAGACCCAGTACTTC
CDR3 protein: CASSRAGTLEETQYF
J gene: TRBJ2-5
D gene: -
V gene: TRBV11-2
clone size: -

CDR3 DNA: TGTGCCACTGGGCGGGGTCCCACACCCCCCTACGAGCAGTACTTC
CDR3 protein: CATGRGPTPPYEQYF
J gene: TRBJ2-7
D gene: -
V gene: TRBV6-1
clone size: few

CDR3 DNA: TGCAGTGCTAGGGAGAGCGGGAGTTTTGACAATGAGCAGTTCTTC
CDR3 protein: CSARESGSFDNEQFF
J gene: TRBJ2-1
D gene: TRBD2
V gene: TRBV20-1
clone size: -

CDR3 DNA: TGCAGCGTTGAAAAGGGCGGAGAGACCCAGTACTTC
CDR3 protein: CSVEKGGETQYF
J gene: TRBJ2-5
D gene: -
V gene: TRBV29-1
clone size: -

CDR3 DNA: TGTGCCATCAGTAAAGACAATTCCTACGAGCAGTACTTC
CDR3 protein: CAISKDNSYEQYF
J gene: TRBJ2-7
D gene: -
V gene: TRBV10-3
clone size: many

CDR3 DNA: TGTGCCAGCAGCTTTGTTCAGGGGCAGCCCCAGCATTTT
CDR3 protein: CASSFVQGQPQHF
J gene: TRBJ1-5
D gene: -
V gene: TRBV28
clone size: -

CDR3 DNA: TGTGCCAGCAGCCTACGCGGGAGTTGGGACACAGATACGCAGTATTTT
CDR3 protein: CASSLRGSWDTDTQYF
J gene: TRBJ2-3
D gene: TRBD2
V gene: TRBV7-2
clone size: -

CDR3 DNA: TGTGCCTGGAGTGCAAACAGGGGTGAAAAACTGTTTTTT
CDR3 protein: CAWSANRGEKLFF
J gene: TRBJ1-4
D gene: TRBD1
V gene: TRBV30
clone size: many

CDR3 DNA: TGTGCCAGCAGTACGCCGGGCCGGCGGTACTTC
CDR3 protein: CASSTPGRRYF
J gene: TRBJ2-7
D gene: -
V gene: TRBV28
clone size: few